A single sample is the source of the 10 T cell receptor beta chains below, sequenced in a study of blood T cell repertoires in COVID-19. Using immunoSEQ multiplex PCR, the repertoire was profiled, and TCRdb retains in-frame clones only, with some absent. This repertoire shows approximately 330,000 clones, 65% to 90% found once; its top ten account for roughly 4%. The sequenced sample consisted of PBMCs or T cells enriched from blood (not recorded which). The origin of the receptors is a woman aged 40 to 55 with acute COVID-19.

The rearrangement links TRBV7-8 to TRBJ2-7; D is undetermined. Deletions cut 4 bases from V and 3 bases from J, with 10 bases between. The CDR3 sequence is 13 residues long. The germline V gene encodes CDR1 SGHVS and CDR2 FQNEAQ. CDR3 sequence: CASSSQNYYEQYF. The CDR3 bases are TGTGCCAGCAGCTCACAAAACTACTACGAGCAGTACTTC.

The CDR3 nucleotides read TGTGCCAGCAGCGAACAACCTAACTATGGCTACACCTTC. Amino acid sequence: CASSEQPNYGYTF. This rearrangement joins TRBV5-4 to TRBJ1-2; D gene unclear. Germline CDR1 SGHNT, CDR2 YYREEE (reference sequence). V was clipped by 4 bases and J by 0 bases, with 7 bases between them. The CDR3 is made up of 13 amino acids.

This clone appeared a single time. V and J are TRBV18 and TRBJ2-2; TRBD1 might be the D (6 bases). The CDR3 runs to 13 residues. Germline-derived CDR1 and CDR2 are KGHSH and LQKENI. Trimming took off 3 bases at V and 11 bases at J, with 13 bases between the two ends. The CDR3 loop is CASSPTGQGELFF. The CDR3 DNA follows: TGTGCCAGCTCACCCACAGGGCAGGGCGAGCTGTTTTTT.

This clone has a handful of counts. The rearrangement links TRBV28 to TRBJ1-1; maybe TRBD1 (5 bases). In germline, CDR1 is MDHEN, CDR2 SYDVKM. This CDR3 comprises 14 residues. V lost 7 bases to trimming and J lost 3 bases, with 15 bases between them. The CDR3 here is CASMVTSGYTEAFF. Written as DNA, the CDR3 is TGTGCCAGCATGGTCACCTCAGGGTACACTGAAGCTTTCTTT.

A single count supports this clone. The gene calls are TRBV16 and TRBJ1-1; D is uncertain. The ends were cut back, 4 bases at V and 3 bases at J, with 12 bases in the middle. Germline V CDR1 and CDR2: KGHSY, FQNENV. This CDR3 comprises 14 residues. In DNA, the CDR3 is TGTGCCAGCAGCCGAAACATACCATACACTGAAGCTTTCTTT. Residues: CASSRNIPYTEAFF.

CDR3 loop: CASSQFRGRLENSPLHF. In DNA form, the CDR3 reads TGTGCCAGCAGCCAATTCAGGGGGCGGCTGGAAAATTCACCCCTCCACTTT. The rearrangement uses TRBV3-1 (or the pseudogene TRBV3-2) and TRBJ1-6; the match to TRBD1 covers 8 bases. Germline CDR1 is LGHDT and CDR2 is YNNKEL (reference sequence). The CDR3 is 17 amino acids. The trim removed 2 bases at V and 7 bases at J, leaving 10 bases unmatched.

The DNA for the CDR3 is TGCAGTGCGTATCAAGAGACCCAGTACTTC. It codes for CSAYQETQYF. V and J are TRBV20-1 and TRBJ2-5; D is uncertain. The CDR3 extends over 10 amino acids. Germline V lookup: CDR1 DFQATT, CDR2 SNEGSKA (reference sequence). The V gene lost 6 bases and the J gene lost 2 bases, with 4 bases spanning the gap.

The V gene is TRBV2, the J gene TRBJ2-5; TRBD1 might be the D (8 bases). The ends were cut back, 5 bases at V and 5 bases at J, with 15 bases in the middle. The CDR3 consists of 14 residues. Looked up from germline, CDR1 is SNHLY and CDR2 is FYNNEI. CDR3 bases: TGTGCCAGCAGTACCGGACAGGGAGGGGAGACCCAGTACTTC. Translating gives CASSTGQGGETQYF.

The rearrangement joins TRBV7-9 to TRBJ1-4, with 11 nucleotides matching TRBD1. Germline CDR1 is SEHNR and CDR2 is FQNEAQ (reference sequence). The CDR3 runs to 14 residues. Germline trimming cut 5 bases from V and 7 bases from J; bases unmatched to any gene: 3. CDR3 DNA sequence: TGTGCCAGCAGCGAAGGACAGGGGGCTGAAAAACTGTTTTTT. It encodes CASSEGQGAEKLFF.

The chain is built from TRBV5-8 and TRBJ1-1; D perhaps matches TRBD1 (5 bases). The germline V and J ends were trimmed by 3 bases and 1 base, with 10 bases remaining between them. The CDR3 is 14 amino acids. Germline CDR1 is SGHTS and CDR2 is YDEGEE. The DNA of the CDR3 is TGTGCCAGCAGCTGGGGACTCAAGAACACTGAAGCTTTCTTT. This codes for CASSWGLKNTEAFF.